This paragraph reports one T cell receptor (beta chain). The antigen remains undetermined. The data derive from a study of cytomegalovirus exposure and HLA in healthy donors. Study details: Out of 398 genotyped donors, about 80% belonged to the Caucasian-associated ancestry cluster.

This CDR3 spans 14 amino acids. From germline, CDR1 is MGHDK and CDR2 SYGVNS. V lost 8 bases and J 5 bases, leaving 15 bases between the germline ends. General observations from the study: Three CMV-associated chains were confirmed in vitro to be specific for CMV antigens.

A multiplex PCR was run with 60 Vbeta primers and 13 Jbeta primers. Authors' methods: It was a later analysis that counted approximately 81 million unique TCR beta chains, of which about 10 million were shared. Only in-frame clones appear in the TCRdb table, and some are missing; sequencing was by immunoSEQ multiplex PCR. That table supplies the V and J calls and clone size; D and trimming were determined from the DNA. The sample carries around 130,000 clones, around 83% recorded once. What was sequenced was PBMCs. J is TRBJ1-4 and V is TRBV25-1, with D possibly TRBD1 on 5 matching bases. The source is a woman between 18 and 29 years old in good health and CMV-seropositive. In DNA form, the CDR3 reads TGTGCCAGCGGGGAGGGACGGGGAAATGAAAAACTGTTTTTT. Protein sequence: CASGEGRGNEKLFF.